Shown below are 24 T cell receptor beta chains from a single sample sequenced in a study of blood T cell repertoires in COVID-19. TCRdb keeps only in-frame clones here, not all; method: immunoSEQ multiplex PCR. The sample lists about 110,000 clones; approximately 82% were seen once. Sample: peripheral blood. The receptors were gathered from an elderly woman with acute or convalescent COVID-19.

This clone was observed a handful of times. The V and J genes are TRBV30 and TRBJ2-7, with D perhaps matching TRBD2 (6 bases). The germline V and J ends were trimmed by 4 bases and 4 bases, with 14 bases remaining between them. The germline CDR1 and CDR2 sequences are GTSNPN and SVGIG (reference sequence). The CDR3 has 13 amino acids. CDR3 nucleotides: TGTGCCTGGAATCGGGACTTACGATACGAGCAGTACTTC. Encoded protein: CAWNRDLRYEQYF.

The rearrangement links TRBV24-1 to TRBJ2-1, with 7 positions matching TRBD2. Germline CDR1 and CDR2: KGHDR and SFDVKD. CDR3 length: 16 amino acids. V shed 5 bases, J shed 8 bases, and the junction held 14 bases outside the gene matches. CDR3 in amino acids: CATSGLAGRGTHEQFF. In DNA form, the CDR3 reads TGTGCCACCAGTGGACTAGCTGGGAGAGGAACACATGAGCAGTTCTTC.

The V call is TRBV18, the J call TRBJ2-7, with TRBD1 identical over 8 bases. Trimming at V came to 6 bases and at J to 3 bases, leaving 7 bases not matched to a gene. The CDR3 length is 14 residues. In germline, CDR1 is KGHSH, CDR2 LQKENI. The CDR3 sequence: CASSPGGQDYEQYF. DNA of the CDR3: TGTGCCAGCTCTCCCGGGGGACAGGACTACGAGCAGTACTTC.

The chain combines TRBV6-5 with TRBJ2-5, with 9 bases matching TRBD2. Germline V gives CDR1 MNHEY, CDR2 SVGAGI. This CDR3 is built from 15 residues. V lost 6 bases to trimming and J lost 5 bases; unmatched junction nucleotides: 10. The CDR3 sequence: CASRTRSSGTETQYF. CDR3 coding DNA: TGTGCCAGCAGGACTCGGTCTAGCGGGACCGAGACCCAGTACTTC.

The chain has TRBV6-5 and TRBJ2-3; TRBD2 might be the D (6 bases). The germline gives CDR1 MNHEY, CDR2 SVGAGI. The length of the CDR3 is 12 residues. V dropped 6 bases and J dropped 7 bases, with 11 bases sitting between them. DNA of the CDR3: TGTGCCAGCAGCACCGGGACTTATACGCAGTATTTT. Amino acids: CASSTGTYTQYF.

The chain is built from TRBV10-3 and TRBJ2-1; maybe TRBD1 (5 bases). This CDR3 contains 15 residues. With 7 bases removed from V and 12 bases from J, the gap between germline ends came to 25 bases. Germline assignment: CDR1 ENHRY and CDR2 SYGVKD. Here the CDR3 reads CAIMEGAGGILGQFF. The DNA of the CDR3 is TGTGCCATCATGGAAGGGGCCGGCGGAATACTCGGGCAGTTCTTC.

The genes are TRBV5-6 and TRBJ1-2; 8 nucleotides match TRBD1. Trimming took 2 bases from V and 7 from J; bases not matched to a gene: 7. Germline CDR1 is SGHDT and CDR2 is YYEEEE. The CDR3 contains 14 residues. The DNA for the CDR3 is TGTGCCAGCAGCTTCAGCAGGGGGCTTGGTGGCTACACCTTC. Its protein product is CASSFSRGLGGYTF.

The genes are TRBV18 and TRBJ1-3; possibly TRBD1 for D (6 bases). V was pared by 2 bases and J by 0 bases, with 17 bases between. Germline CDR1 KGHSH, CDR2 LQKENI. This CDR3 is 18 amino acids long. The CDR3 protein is CASSPITGQIISGNTIYF. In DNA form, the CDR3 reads TGTGCCAGCTCACCAATAACAGGACAGATCATCTCTGGAAACACCATATATTTT.

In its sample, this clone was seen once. CDR3 loop: CASSLPWAGHLSSGNTIYF. The CDR3 nucleotides read TGTGCCAGCAGTTTGCCCTGGGCGGGGCACCTCAGCTCTGGAAACACCATATATTTT. The J gene is TRBJ1-3, the V gene TRBV27; maybe TRBD1 (5 bases). Per germline, CDR1 MNHEY and CDR2 SMNVEV (reference sequence). There are 19 residues in the CDR3. V dropped 3 bases and J dropped 0 bases, with 21 bases sitting between them.

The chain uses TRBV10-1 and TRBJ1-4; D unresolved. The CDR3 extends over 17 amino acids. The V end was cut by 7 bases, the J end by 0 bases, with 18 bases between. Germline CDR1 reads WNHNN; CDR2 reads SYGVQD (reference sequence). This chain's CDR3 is CASTDGRLGTTNEKLFF. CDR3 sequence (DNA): TGCGCCAGCACCGACGGGAGGTTAGGAACAACTAATGAAAAACTGTTTTTT.

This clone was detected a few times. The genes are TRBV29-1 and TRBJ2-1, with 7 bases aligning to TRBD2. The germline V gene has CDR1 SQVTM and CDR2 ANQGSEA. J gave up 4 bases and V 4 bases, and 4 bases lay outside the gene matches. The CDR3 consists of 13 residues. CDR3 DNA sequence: TGCAGCGTTGGCGGGAGATTATACAATGAGCAGTTCTTC. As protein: CSVGGRLYNEQFF.

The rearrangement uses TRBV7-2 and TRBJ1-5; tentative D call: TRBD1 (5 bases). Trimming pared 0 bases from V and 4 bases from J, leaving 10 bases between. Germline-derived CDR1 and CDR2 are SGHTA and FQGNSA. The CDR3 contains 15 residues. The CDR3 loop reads CASSLAGGWNQPQHF. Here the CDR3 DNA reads TGTGCCAGCAGCTTAGCGGGGGGTTGGAATCAGCCCCAGCATTTT.

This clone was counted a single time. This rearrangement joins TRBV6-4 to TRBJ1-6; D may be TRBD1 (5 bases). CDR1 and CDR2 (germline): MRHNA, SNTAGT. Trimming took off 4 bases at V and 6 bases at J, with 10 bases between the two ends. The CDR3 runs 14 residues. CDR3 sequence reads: CASSVGTSNSPLHF. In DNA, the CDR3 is TGTGCCAGCAGTGTCGGGACTTCTAATTCACCCCTCCACTTT.

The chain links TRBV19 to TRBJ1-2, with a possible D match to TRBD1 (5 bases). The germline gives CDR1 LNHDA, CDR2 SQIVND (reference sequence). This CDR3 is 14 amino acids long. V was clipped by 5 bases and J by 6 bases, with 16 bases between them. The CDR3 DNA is TGTGCCAGTAGTTTGGCAGGGCTTATCAATGGCTACACCTTC. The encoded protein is CASSLAGLINGYTF. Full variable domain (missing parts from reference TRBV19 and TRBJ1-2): DGGITQSPKYLFRKEGQNVTLSCEQNLNHDAMYWYRQDPGQGLRLIYYSQIVNDFQKGDIAEGYSVSREKKESFPLTVTSAQKNPTAFYLCASSLAGLINGYTFGSGTRLTVV.

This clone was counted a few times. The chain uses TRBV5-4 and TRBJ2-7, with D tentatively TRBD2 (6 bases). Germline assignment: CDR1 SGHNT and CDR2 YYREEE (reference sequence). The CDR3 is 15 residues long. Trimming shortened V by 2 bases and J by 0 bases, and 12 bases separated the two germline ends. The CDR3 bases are TGTGCCAGCAGCTTAGACCTAGCGACCTCCTACGAGCAGTACTTC. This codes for CASSLDLATSYEQYF. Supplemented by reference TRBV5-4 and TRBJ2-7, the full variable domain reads ETGVTQSPTHLIKTRGQQVTLRCSSQSGHNTVSWYQQALGQGPQFIFQYYREEENGRGNFPPRFSGLQFPNYSSELNVNALELDDSALYLCASSLDLATSYEQYFGPGTRLTVT.

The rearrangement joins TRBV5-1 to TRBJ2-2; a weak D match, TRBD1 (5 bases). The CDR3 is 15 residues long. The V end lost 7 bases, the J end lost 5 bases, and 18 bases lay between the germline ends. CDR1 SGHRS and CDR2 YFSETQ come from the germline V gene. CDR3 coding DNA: TGCGCCAGCGGTAGGGGCGATTGGTCGACCGGGGAGCTGTTTTTT. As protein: CASGRGDWSTGELFF.

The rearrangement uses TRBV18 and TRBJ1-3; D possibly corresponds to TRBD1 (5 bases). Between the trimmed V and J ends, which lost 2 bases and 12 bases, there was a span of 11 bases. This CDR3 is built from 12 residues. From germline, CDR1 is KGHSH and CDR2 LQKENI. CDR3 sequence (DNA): TGTGCCAGCTCACCAGAGACAGCTGGCATATATTTT. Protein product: CASSPETAGIYF.

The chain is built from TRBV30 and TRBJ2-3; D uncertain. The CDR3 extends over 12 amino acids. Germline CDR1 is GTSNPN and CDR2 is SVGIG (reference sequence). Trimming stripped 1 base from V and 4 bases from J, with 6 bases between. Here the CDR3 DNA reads TGTGCCTGGAGTGCGTATGCAGATACGCAGTATTTT. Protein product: CAWSAYADTQYF.

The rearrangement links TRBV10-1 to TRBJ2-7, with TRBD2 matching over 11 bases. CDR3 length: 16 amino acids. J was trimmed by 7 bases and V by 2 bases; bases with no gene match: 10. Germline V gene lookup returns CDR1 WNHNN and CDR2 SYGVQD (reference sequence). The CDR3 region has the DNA TGCGCCAGCAGTGAGACTCTAGCGGGAGGCCTCTCGGAGCAGTACTTC. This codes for CASSETLAGGLSEQYF.

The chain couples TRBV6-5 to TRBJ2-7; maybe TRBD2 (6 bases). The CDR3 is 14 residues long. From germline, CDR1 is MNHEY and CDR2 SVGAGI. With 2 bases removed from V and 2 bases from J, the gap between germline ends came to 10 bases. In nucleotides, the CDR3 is TGTGCCAGCAGTTACGCGGGATCGACCTACGAGCAGTACTTC. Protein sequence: CASSYAGSTYEQYF.

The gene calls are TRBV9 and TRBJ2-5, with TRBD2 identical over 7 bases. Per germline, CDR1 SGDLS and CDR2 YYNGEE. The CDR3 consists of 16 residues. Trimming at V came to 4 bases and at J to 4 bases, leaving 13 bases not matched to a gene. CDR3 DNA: TGTGCCAGCAGCCCCGCGTGGGGGGGGGTTGGAGAGACCCAGTACTTC. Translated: CASSPAWGGVGETQYF.

DNA for the CDR3: TGCGCCAGCAGCTTGGCGGGGGGGGCGGACACCGGGGAGCTGTTTTTT. Translated, it gives CASSLAGGADTGELFF. This chain connects TRBV5-1 to TRBJ2-2; 8 positions match TRBD2. Germline V lookup: CDR1 SGHRS, CDR2 YFSETQ. Trimming at V came to 0 bases and at J to 3 bases, leaving 4 bases not matched to a gene. This CDR3 contains 16 residues.

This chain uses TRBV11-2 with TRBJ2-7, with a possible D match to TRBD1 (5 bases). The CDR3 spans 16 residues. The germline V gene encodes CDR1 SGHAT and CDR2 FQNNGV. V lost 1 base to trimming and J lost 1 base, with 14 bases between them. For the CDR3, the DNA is TGTGCCAGCAGCTTAGTAGGAACAGGTAATTCCTACGAGCAGTACTTC. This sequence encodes CASSLVGTGNSYEQYF.

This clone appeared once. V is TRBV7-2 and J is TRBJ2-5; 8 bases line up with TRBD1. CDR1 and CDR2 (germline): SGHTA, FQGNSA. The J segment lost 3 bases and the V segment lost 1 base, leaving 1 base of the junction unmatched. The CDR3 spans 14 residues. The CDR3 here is CASSLGTGKETQYF. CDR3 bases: TGTGCCAGCAGCTTAGGGACAGGGAAAGAGACCCAGTACTTC.